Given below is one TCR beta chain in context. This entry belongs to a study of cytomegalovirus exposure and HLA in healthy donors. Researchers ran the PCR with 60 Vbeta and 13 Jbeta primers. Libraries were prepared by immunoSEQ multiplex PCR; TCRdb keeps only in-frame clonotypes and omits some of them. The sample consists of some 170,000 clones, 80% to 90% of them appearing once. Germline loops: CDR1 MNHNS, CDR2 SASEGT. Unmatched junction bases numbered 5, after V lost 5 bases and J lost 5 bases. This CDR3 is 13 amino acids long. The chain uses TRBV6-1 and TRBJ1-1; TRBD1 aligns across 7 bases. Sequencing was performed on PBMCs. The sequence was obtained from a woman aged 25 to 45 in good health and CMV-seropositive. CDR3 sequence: CASSQQGRTEAFF. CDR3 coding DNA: TGTGCCAGCAGTCAACAGGGGCGGACTGAAGCTTTCTTT.